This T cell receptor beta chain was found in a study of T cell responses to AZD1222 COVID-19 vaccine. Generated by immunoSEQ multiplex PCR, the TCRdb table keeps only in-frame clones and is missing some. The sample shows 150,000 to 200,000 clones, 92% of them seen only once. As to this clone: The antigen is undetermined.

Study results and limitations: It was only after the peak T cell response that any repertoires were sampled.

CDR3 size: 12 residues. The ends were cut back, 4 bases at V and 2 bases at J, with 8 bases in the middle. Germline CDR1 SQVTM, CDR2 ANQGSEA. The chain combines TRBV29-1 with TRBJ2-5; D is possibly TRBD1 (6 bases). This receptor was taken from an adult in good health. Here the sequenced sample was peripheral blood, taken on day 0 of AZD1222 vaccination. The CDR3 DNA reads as TGCAGCGTTGTGGACAGACAAGAGACCCAGTACTTC. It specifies CSVVDRQETQYF.